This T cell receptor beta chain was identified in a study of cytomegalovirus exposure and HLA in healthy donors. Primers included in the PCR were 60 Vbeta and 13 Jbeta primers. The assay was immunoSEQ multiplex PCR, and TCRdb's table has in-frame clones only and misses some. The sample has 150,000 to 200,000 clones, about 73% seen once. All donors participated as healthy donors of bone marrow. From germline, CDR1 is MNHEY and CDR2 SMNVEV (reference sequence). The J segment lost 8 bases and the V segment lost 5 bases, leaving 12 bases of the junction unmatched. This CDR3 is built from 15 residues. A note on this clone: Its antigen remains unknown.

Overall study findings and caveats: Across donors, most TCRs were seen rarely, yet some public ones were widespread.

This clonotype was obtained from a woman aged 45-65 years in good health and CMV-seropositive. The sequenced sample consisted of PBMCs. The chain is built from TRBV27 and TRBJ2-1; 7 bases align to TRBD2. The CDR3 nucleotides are TGTGCCAGCAGTCTAAACGGAGCCGGGAGGTATGAGCAGTTCTTC. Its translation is CASSLNGAGRYEQFF.